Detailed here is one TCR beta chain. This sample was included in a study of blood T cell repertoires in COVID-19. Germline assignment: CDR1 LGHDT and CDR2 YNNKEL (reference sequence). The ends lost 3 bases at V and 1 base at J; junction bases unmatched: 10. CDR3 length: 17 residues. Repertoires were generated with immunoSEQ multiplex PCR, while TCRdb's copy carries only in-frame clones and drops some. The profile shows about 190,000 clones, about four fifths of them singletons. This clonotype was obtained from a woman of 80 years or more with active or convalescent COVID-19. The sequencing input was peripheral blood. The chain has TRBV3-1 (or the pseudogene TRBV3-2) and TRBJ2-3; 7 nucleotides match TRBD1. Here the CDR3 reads CASSHLIQGLGTDTQYF. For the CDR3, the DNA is TGTGCCAGCAGCCATCTTATACAGGGGCTGGGCACAGATACGCAGTATTTT.